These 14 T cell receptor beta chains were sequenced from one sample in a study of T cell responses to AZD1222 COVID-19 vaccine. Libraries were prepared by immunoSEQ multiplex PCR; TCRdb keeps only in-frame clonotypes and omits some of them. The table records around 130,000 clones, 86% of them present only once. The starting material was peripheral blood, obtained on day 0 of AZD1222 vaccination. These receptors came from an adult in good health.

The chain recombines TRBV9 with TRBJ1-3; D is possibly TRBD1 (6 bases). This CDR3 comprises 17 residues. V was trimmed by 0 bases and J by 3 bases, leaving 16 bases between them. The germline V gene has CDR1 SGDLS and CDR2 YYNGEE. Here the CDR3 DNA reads TGTGCCAGCAGCGTAGGCATGGCGGACAGCATTGGAAACACCATATATTTT. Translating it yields CASSVGMADSIGNTIYF.

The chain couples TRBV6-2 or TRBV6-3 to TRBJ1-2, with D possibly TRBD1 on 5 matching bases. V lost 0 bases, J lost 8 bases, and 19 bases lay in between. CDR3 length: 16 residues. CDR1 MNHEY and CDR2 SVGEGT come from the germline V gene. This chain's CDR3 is CASSYSSLWIGGGYTF. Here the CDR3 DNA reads TGTGCCAGCAGTTACTCGAGTCTGTGGATCGGGGGGGGCTACACCTTC.

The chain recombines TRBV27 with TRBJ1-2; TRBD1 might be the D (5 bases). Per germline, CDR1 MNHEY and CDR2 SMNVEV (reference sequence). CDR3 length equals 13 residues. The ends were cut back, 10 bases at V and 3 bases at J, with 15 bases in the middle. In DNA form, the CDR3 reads TGTGCCACCTCAGGGCGCGGCGACTATGGCTACACCTTC. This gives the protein CATSGRGDYGYTF.

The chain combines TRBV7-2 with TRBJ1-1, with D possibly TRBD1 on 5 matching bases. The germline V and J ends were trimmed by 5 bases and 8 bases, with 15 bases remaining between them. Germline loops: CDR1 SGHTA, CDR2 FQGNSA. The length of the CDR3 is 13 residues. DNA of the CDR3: TGTGCCAGCAGCCCCACAAGACAGATAGAAGCTTTCTTT. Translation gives CASSPTRQIEAFF.

CDR3 protein: CASSGTGSRELFF. The CDR3 region has the DNA TGCGCCAGCAGCGGGACAGGCAGTAGGGAGCTGTTTTTT. This chain joins TRBV5-1 and TRBJ2-2; 8 nucleotides agree with TRBD1. Trimming cost V 4 bases and J 9 bases; bases outside gene matches: 5. CDR1 is SGHRS, CDR2 YFSETQ, per germline. CDR3 length equals 13 residues.

The CDR3 loop reads CATSDLKGYGYTF. The CDR3 DNA reads as TGTGCCACCAGTGATTTAAAGGGCTATGGCTACACCTTC. The V gene is TRBV24-1, the J gene TRBJ1-2; unclear D gene. This CDR3 has 13 amino acids. V lost 1 base to trimming and J lost 4 bases, with 6 bases between them. Germline lookup yields CDR1 KGHDR and CDR2 SFDVKD.

The CDR3 here is CASSLDLNTEAFF. DNA for the CDR3: TGCGCCAGCAGCTTGGATTTGAACACTGAAGCTTTCTTT. This chain uses TRBV5-1 with TRBJ1-1; D is ambiguous. Trimming removed 0 bases from V and 0 bases from J, with 3 bases in between. CDR1 is SGHRS, CDR2 YFSETQ, per germline. The CDR3 spans 13 residues.

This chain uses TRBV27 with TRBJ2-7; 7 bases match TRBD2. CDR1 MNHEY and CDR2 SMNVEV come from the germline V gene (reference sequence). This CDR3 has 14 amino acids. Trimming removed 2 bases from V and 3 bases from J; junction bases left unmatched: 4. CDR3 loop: CASSLASGGYEQYF. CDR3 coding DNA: TGTGCCAGCAGTTTAGCTAGCGGAGGCTACGAGCAGTACTTC.

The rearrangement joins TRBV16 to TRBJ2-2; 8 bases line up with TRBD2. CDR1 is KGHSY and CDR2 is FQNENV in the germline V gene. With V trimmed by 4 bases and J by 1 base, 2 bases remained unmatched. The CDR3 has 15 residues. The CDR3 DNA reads TGTGCCAGCAGCCCCCTAGCGGGGAACACCGGGGAGCTGTTTTTT. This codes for CASSPLAGNTGELFF.

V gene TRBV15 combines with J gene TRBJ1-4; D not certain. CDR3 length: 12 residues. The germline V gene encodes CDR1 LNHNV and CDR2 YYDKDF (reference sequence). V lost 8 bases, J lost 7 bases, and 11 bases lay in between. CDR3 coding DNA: TGTGCCACCCAGCGGGCGGGTGAAAAACTGTTTTTT. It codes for CATQRAGEKLFF.

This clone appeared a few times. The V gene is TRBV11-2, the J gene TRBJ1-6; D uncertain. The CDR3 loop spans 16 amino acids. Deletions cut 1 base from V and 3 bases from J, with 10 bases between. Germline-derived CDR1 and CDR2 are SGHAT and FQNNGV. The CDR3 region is CASSLVPSGYNSPLHF. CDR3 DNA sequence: TGTGCCAGCAGCTTAGTCCCCTCAGGCTATAATTCACCCCTCCACTTT.

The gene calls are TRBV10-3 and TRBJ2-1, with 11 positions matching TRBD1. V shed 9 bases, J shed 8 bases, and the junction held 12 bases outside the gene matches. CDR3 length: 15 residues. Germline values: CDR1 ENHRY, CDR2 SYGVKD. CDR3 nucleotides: TGTGCCATTCAAAATCCGGGACAGGGGGTCTATGAGCAGTTCTTC. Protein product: CAIQNPGQGVYEQFF.

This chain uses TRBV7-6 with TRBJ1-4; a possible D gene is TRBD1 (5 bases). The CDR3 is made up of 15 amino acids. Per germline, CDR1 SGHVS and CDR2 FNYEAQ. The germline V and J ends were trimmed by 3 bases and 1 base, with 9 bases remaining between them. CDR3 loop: CASSLAGVTNEKLFF. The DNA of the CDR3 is TGTGCCAGCAGCTTGGCGGGGGTAACTAATGAAAAACTGTTTTTT.

The CDR3 here is CASSLLASGYYNEQFF. CDR3 DNA sequence: TGTGCCAGCAGTTTATTGGCTAGCGGCTACTACAATGAGCAGTTCTTC. The chain is built from TRBV27 and TRBJ2-1, with TRBD2 matching over 7 bases. Germline trimming cut 1 base from V and 3 bases from J; bases unmatched to any gene: 6. The germline V gene encodes CDR1 MNHEY and CDR2 SMNVEV (reference sequence). This CDR3 contains 16 residues.